This T cell receptor (beta chain) is drawn from a study of blood T cell repertoires in COVID-19. The wider study: PBMCs, B-cell-depleted T cells, or T cells provided the cDNA or gDNA that made up the material.

Study processing details: For nucleated cells, counts were estimated from reference gene primer amplification. TCRdb keeps only in-frame clones here, not all; method: immunoSEQ multiplex PCR. V and J calls and clone size come straight from that table; D and trimming were deduced from the DNA. The sample lists about 150,000 clones; roughly 78% were seen once. This clone occurred once. V shed 3 bases and J 1 base; nucleotides not matched to a gene: 9. CDR1 SGHVS and CDR2 FQNEAQ come from the germline V gene. This CDR3 has 17 amino acids. This chain uses TRBV7-8 with TRBJ2-1; 7 nucleotides match TRBD1. The sample consisted of peripheral blood. The sequence derives from a human donor with acute or convalescent COVID-19. The donor label of this sample is uncertain. In DNA form, the CDR3 reads TGTGCCAGCAGCTTCCCTCGACAGGGATGGTCCTACAATGAGCAGTTCTTC. This encodes CASSFPRQGWSYNEQFF.